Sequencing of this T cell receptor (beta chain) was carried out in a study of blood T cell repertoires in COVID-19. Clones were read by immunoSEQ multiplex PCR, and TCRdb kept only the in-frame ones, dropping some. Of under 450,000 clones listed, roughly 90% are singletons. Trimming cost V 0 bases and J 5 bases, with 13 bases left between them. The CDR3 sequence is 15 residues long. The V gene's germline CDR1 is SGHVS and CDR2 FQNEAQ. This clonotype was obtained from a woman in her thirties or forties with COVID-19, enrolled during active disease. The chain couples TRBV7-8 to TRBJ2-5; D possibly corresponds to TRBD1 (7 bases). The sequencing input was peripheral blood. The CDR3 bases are TGTGCCAGCAGCTTAGCGTCCCCAGGGGGGGAGACCCAGTACTTC. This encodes CASSLASPGGETQYF. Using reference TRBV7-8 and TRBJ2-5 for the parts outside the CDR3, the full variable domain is GAGVSQSPRYKVAKRGQDVALRCDPISGHVSLFWYQQALGQGPEFLTYFQNEAQLDKSGLPSDRFFAERPEGSVSTLKIQRTQQEDSAVYLCASSLASPGGETQYFGPGTRLLVL.